This is a list of T cell receptor beta chains from one sample in a study of CD8 T cells in Susac syndrome. TCRdb reprocessed the immunoSEQ multiplex PCR reads with MiXCR, giving one entry per CDR3 protein. This sample has around 130,000 distinct CDR3 sequences, with around nine tenths found just once. The sample comprised CD8+ T cells from PBMCs. These receptors were obtained from a human donor with multiple sclerosis. The CDR3 runs from the conserved cysteine through the conserved F or W. Each record gives: V gene, clone size, D gene, J gene, CDR3 DNA, CDR3 protein. The D gene is left open where the match is weak. The listing skips clone size in some rows; elsewhere it reads once, few, many or a size class.

>TRBV5-1|.|.|TRBJ2-7
TGCGCCAGCAGCCCCCCCAACGAGCAGTACTTC
CASSPPNEQYF
>TRBV13|.|.|TRBJ2-7
TGTGCCAGCAGCCTCGGGACCTTAGCCTACGAGCAGTACTTC
CASSLGTLAYEQYF
>TRBV5-4|.|TRBD2|TRBJ2-1
TGTGCCAGCAGCTTTAGCGGGAGTGGGGCAATTGAGCAGTTCTTC
CASSFSGSGAIEQFF
>TRBV18|.|.|TRBJ2-1
TGTGCCAGCTCACCACTGACAGAGGCCAATGAGCAGTTCTTC
CASSPLTEANEQFF
>TRBV10-3|.|.|TRBJ1-2
TGTGCCACCGCTAACTATGGCTACACCTTC
CATANYGYTF
>TRBV3-1|.|TRBD2|TRBJ2-1
TGTGCCAGCAGTTACACGAGCGGGATGAATGAGCAGTTCTTC
CASSYTSGMNEQFF
>TRBV6-5|.|TRBD1|TRBJ2-7
TGTGCCAGCAGTTACTCCTACCCGACAGGGTCAGACGAGCAGTACTTC
CASSYSYPTGSDEQYF
>TRBV25-1|.|TRBD1|TRBJ1-1
TGTGCCAGCATTGTAGGGGGCGAAGCTTTCTTT
CASIVGGEAFF
>TRBV6-2/TRBV6-3|.|TRBD1|TRBJ1-1
TGTGCCAGCAGTTTTCGACAGGGCACTCTTGTGAACACTGAAGCTTTCTTT
CASSFRQGTLVNTEAFF
>TRBV7-8|once|TRBD2|TRBJ2-5
TGTGCCAGCAGCCTCCGACTAGCGGGGGACCAAGAGACCCAGTACTTC
CASSLRLAGDQETQYF
>TRBV20-1|.|TRBD2|TRBJ2-3
TGCAGTGCTGAGGACGATTCGGGAGGAGATACGCAGTATTTT
CSAEDDSGGDTQYF
>TRBV2|.|.|TRBJ2-1
TGTGCCAGCAGCAGAATCGGGGGAAACAATGAGCAGTTCTTC
CASSRIGGNNEQFF
>TRBV6-2/TRBV6-3|.|TRBD2|TRBJ2-1
TGTGCCAGCAGTTACTACTTGGGACTAGCGGGAAGCAATGAGCAGTTCTTC
CASSYYLGLAGSNEQFF
>TRBV30|once|.|TRBJ1-1
TGTGCCTGGGATCGTAGGGAGAACACTGAAGCTTTCTTT
CAWDRRENTEAFF
>TRBV6-5|.|TRBD1|TRBJ2-2
TGTGCCAGCAGTTCCTCGGGACAGATAACCGGGGAGCTGTTTTTT
CASSSSGQITGELFF
>TRBV12-3/TRBV12-4|.|.|TRBJ1-1
TGTGCCAGCAGTTTAGGAGTCGGGATGAACACTGAAGCTTTCTTT
CASSLGVGMNTEAFF
>TRBV6-2/TRBV6-3|.|.|TRBJ1-1
TGTGCCAGCAGTTACTTGTCCAGATATGAAGCTTTCTTT
CASSYLSRYEAFF
>TRBV7-8|.|TRBD1|TRBJ1-5
TGTGCCAGCAACACAGGGGGCAACGGCAATCAGCCCCAGCATTTT
CASNTGGNGNQPQHF
>TRBV4-3|.|TRBD1|TRBJ2-7
TGCGCCAGCAGCCGAGAGACAGGGTGGTCCTACGAGCAGTACTTC
CASSRETGWSYEQYF
>TRBV9|.|.|TRBJ2-1
TGTGCCAGCAGCCCCTACTTCGCGACTAGTCGGCTCGACAATGAGCAGTTCTTC
CASSPYFATSRLDNEQFF
>TRBV30|.|.|TRBJ1-1
TGTGCCTGGAGTGTAGATGTGGAACACTTGAACACTGAAGCTTTCTTT
CAWSVDVEHLNTEAFF
>TRBV14|.|.|TRBJ1-1
TGTGCCAGCAGCCATCATATGGGGACTGCTTTCTTT
CASSHHMGTAFF
>TRBV28|.|.|TRBJ2-3
TGTGCCAGCGATAGCGGAGTCACTAGCACAGATACGCAGTATTTT
CASDSGVTSTDTQYF
>TRBV2|.|.|TRBJ1-2
TGTGCCAGCAGTGAAGAGGCGTGGGGGGATGGCTACACCTTC
CASSEEAWGDGYTF
>TRBV13|.|.|TRBJ2-3
TGTGCCAGTAACGGAGGGACAGATACGCAGTATTTT
CASNGGTDTQYF
>TRBV19|.|.|TRBJ1-1
TGTGCCAGTAGTATAGGGAGGTGGGAGATGAACACTGAAGCTTTCTTT
CASSIGRWEMNTEAFF
>TRBV6-5|.|TRBD2|TRBJ2-3
TGTGCCAGCAGTAAAGAGCGGGAGTCAGATACGCAGTATTTT
CASSKERESDTQYF
>TRBV15|.|.|TRBJ1-5
TGTGCCACCAGCAGCTCCAGCGGGACGAGCAATCAGCCCCAGCATTTT
CATSSSSGTSNQPQHF
>TRBV19|.|.|TRBJ2-1
TGTGCCAGTAGTATAGACCGACCACCCAAACCAGGGGAGCAGTTCTTC
CASSIDRPPKPGEQFF
>TRBV5-6|.|.|TRBJ2-1
TGTGCCAGCAGCTTTACAACCACGAGGAATGAGCAGTTCTTC
CASSFTTTRNEQFF
>TRBV4-1|.|.|TRBJ1-1
TGCGCCAGCAGCATCCACAGTGAGATGAACACTGAAGCTTTCTTT
CASSIHSEMNTEAFF
>TRBV15|.|TRBD2|TRBJ2-7
TGTGCCACCAGCAGAGAGCGGGGACTAGACGAGCAGTACTTC
CATSRERGLDEQYF
>TRBV3-1|.|TRBD2|TRBJ2-1
TGTGCCAGCAGCCAAGGACTAGCGGGATCAGATGAGCAGTTCTTC
CASSQGLAGSDEQFF
>TRBV2|.|.|TRBJ1-1
TGTGCCAGCAGAACCCCGGGAGGCTACAAAAACACTGAAGCTTTCTTT
CASRTPGGYKNTEAFF
>TRBV9|.|TRBD2|TRBJ2-7
TGTGCCAGCAGTACTAGCGCTGAAGAGCAGTACTTC
CASSTSAEEQYF
>TRBV3-1|.|TRBD2|TRBJ2-1
TGTGCCAGCAGCCAAGGGCTCGGGACTATAGATGAGCAGTTCTTC
CASSQGLGTIDEQFF
>TRBV20-1|.|.|TRBJ2-1
TGCAGTGCTAGAGATTCTGACCATAATGAGCAGTTCTTC
CSARDSDHNEQFF
>TRBV6-5|.|.|TRBJ2-2
TGTGCCAGCAGTTACTTCCACGACAGGAAATTGAACACCGGGGAGCTGTTTTTT
CASSYFHDRKLNTGELFF
>TRBV19|.|.|TRBJ2-2
TGTGCCAGTAGATCCGGGGAGCTGTTTTTT
CASRSGELFF
>TRBV29-1|.|.|TRBJ2-1
TGCAGCGTTCCGACCACGGGGTACTACTACAATGAGCAGTTCTTC
CSVPTTGYYYNEQFF
>TRBV10-1|once|.|TRBJ2-5
TGCGCCAGCAGCGATCCTTGGGAACCAGAGACCCAGTACTTC
CASSDPWEPETQYF
>TRBV27|.|TRBD1|TRBJ2-7
TGTGCCAGCAGTTTCCAGGGACAGGGTAACGAGCAGTACTTC
CASSFQGQGNEQYF
>TRBV3-1|.|.|TRBJ2-5
TGTGCCAGCAGCCATCAGGATTCGGTAGAGAGGGAGACCCAGTACTTC
CASSHQDSVERETQYF
>TRBV4-2|few|.|TRBJ1-5
TGTGCCAGCAGCCCTCGAGGAGCCCTCCAGCCCCAGCATTTT
CASSPRGALQPQHF
>TRBV7-9|few|.|TRBJ2-3
TGTGCCAGCAGCCCCCCTAGCACAGATACGCAGTATTTT
CASSPPSTDTQYF
>TRBV29-1|.|.|TRBJ2-1
TGCAGCGTTGAGAAGTATGAGCAGTTCTTC
CSVEKYEQFF